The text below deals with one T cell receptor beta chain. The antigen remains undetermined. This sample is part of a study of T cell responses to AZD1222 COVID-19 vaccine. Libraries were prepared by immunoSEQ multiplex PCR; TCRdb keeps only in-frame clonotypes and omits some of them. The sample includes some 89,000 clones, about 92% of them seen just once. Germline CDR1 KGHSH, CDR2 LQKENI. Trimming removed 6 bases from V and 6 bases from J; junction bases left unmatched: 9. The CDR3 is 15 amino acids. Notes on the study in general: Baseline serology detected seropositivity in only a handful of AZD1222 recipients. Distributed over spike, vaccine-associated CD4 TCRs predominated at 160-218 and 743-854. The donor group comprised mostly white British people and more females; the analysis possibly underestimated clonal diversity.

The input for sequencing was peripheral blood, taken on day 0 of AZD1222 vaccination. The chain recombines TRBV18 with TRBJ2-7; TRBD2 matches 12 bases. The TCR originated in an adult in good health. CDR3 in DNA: TGTGCCAGCTCGCTAGCGGGAGGGCCGTTTTTCGAGCAGTACTTC. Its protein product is CASSLAGGPFFEQYF.